This TCR beta chain comes out of a study of cytomegalovirus exposure and HLA in healthy donors. Of note for this clone: Its cognate antigen is unknown.

Study-level findings and limits: Presence/absence analyses assumed roughly uniform sequencing depth across donors. Both high specificity and high sensitivity reportedly marked the classifier's diagnosis of cytomegalovirus status.

The germline CDR1 and CDR2 sequences are SNHLY and FYNNEI. This CDR3 is built from 12 residues. The V end was cut by 4 bases, the J end by 5 bases, with 8 bases between. The PCR made use of 60 Vbeta and 13 Jbeta primers. Produced via immunoSEQ multiplex PCR; TCRdb's table is partial and in-frame only. The sample carries fewer than 150,000 clones, about 80% recorded once. Sequenced sample: PBMCs. The chain carries TRBV2 and TRBJ2-5, with D unresolved. This receptor was obtained from a male donor in good health and CMV-seronegative. The CDR3 here is CASSGNRETQYF. For the CDR3, the DNA is TGTGCCAGCAGTGGTAATCGGGAGACCCAGTACTTC.